Each of the 4 T cell receptor beta chains below was sequenced from the same sample in a study of cytomegalovirus exposure and HLA in healthy donors. Some clones are missing from TCRdb's copy, which holds only in-frame ones; the method was immunoSEQ multiplex PCR. The data show roughly 330,000 clones, around 90% seen once. The sequencing sample was made of PBMCs. All receptors derive from a woman in her 30s in good health and CMV-seropositive.

The chain couples TRBV6-6 to TRBJ2-2; maybe TRBD2 (6 bases). Germline CDR1 reads MNHNY; CDR2 reads SVGAGI (reference sequence). With 5 bases removed from V and 6 bases from J, the gap between germline ends came to 16 bases. CDR3 length: 15 residues. CDR3 region: CASSQGRGLPGELFF. CDR3 nucleotides: TGTGCCAGCAGTCAAGGGCGGGGTCTCCCCGGGGAGCTGTTTTTT.

This sequence joins TRBV5-6 and TRBJ1-5, with 7 bases that match TRBD1. The trim removed 2 bases at V and 1 base at J, leaving 3 bases unmatched. Germline V CDR1 and CDR2: SGHDT, YYEEEE. This CDR3 comprises 15 residues. CDR3 DNA: TGTGCCAGCAGCTTCCAGGGGGGCAGCAATCAGCCCCAGCATTTT. Protein: CASSFQGGSNQPQHF.

This clone is a singleton in its sample. V usage is TRBV6-1 and J usage is TRBJ2-2; D is undetermined. V was clipped by 7 bases and J by 2 bases, with 5 bases between them. The CDR3 length is 12 residues. The germline CDR1 and CDR2 sequences are MNHNS and SASEGT. This chain's CDR3 is CASKLNTGELFF. CDR3 nucleotide sequence: TGTGCCAGCAAATTAAACACCGGGGAGCTGTTTTTT.

This clone was detected only once. The CDR3 region has the DNA TGTGCCAGCAGCTTGGCGGGAGGCGGGAGCACAGATACGCAGTATTTT. Encoded protein: CASSLAGGGSTDTQYF. The genes are TRBV7-2 and TRBJ2-3; 8 nucleotides agree with TRBD2. The CDR3 spans 16 residues. The V segment lost 3 bases and the J segment 0 bases; nucleotides outside the gene matches: 5. CDR1 is SGHTA and CDR2 is FQGNSA in the germline V gene.